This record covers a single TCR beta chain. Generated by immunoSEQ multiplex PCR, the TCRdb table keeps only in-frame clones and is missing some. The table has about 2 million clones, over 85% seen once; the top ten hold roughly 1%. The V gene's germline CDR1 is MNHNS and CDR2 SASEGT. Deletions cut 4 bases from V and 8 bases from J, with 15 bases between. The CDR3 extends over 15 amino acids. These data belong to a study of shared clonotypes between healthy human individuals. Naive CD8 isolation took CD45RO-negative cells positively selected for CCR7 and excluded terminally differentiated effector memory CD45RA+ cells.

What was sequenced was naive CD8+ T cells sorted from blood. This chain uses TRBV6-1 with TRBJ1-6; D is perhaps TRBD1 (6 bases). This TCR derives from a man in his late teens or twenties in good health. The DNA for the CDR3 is TGTGCCAGCAGTGGGTTGGGGGCAGGGGATTCACCCCTCCACTTT. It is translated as CASSGLGAGDSPLHF.